This section outlines one T cell receptor beta chain sequence together with its context. TCRdb re-derived calls from the RT-PCR reads in MiXCR, one entry per CDR3 protein. The sample has roughly 40,000 distinct CDR3 sequences; 25% to 40% are singletons. The data were obtained in a study of patients and donors after allogeneic stem cell transplantation. Input material: blood, either unsorted or a sorted T cell fraction (not recorded which). The source is a human donor who was either an allogeneic HSCT recipient or a stem cell or donor lymphocyte infusion donor (not recorded which). It is not recorded whose cells these are; they may come from a transplant donor.

The DNA of the CDR3 is TGTGCCACCAGTGCAGGGAGCTCCTACAATGAGCAGTTCTTC. It is translated as CATSAGSSYNEQFF. The chain has TRBV24-1 and TRBJ2-1; either TRBD1 or TRBD2 may fit D (5 bases each). The germline V and J ends were trimmed by 5 bases and 0 bases, with 7 bases remaining between them. This CDR3 is 14 amino acids long. Looked up from germline, CDR1 is KGHDR and CDR2 is SFDVKD.